This TCR beta chain appears in the sequencing data of a study of long-term antiretroviral therapy in people with HIV. This clone has only one observation. The immunoSEQ assay was v3.0, run at survey level. Sequenced by immunoSEQ multiplex PCR; TCRdb stores in-frame clones only, minus some. The data contain roughly 20,000 clones, around 89% of them singletons. Losses at the gene ends were 5 bases for V and 7 bases for J; bases not matched to a gene: 10. The CDR3 covers 15 residues. CDR1 is SGHRS and CDR2 is YFSETQ in the germline V gene. The clonotype originates from a man aged 55 to 70 with HIV. This chain joins TRBV5-1 and TRBJ2-7, with TRBD2 matching 12 bases. The input for sequencing was unsorted PBMCs, taken 2.3 years after starting antiretroviral therapy. The CDR3 DNA is TGCGCCAGCAGACTAGCGGGAGGAGCGGCGGGGGAGCAGTACTTC. This encodes CASRLAGGAAGEQYF.